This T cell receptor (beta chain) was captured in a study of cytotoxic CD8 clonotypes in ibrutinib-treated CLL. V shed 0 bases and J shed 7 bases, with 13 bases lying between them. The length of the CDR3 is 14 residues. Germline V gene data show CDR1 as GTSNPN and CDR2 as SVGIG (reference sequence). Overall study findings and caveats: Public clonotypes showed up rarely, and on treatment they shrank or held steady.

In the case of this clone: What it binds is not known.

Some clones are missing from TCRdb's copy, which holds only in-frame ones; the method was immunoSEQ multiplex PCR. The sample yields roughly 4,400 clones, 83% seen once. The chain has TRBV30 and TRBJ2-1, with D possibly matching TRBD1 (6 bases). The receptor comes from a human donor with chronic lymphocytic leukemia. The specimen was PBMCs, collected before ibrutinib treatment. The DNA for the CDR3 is TGTGCCTGGAGTGTACAGGAGAGGGGGAATGAGCAGTTCTTC. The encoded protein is CAWSVQERGNEQFF. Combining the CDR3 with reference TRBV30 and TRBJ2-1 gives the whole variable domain SQTIHQWPATLVQPVGSPLSLECTVEGTSNPNLYWYRQAAGRGLQLLFYSVGIGQISSEVPQNLSASRPQDRQFILSSKKLLLSDSGFYLCAWSVQERGNEQFFGPGTRLTVL.